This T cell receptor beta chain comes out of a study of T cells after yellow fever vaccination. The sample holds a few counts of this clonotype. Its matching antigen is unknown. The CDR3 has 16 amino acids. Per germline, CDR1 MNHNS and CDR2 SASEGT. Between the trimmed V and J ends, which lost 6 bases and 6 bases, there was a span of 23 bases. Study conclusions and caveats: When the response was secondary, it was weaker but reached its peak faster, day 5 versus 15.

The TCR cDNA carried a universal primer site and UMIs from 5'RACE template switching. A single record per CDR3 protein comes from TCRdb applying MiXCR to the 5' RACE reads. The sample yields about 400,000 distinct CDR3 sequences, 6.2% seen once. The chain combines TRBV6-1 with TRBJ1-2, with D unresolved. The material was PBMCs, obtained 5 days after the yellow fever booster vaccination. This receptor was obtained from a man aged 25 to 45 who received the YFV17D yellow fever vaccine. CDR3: CASRLLIPGTWNGYTF. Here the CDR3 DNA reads TGTGCCAGCAGACTCCTTATACCGGGAACTTGGAATGGCTACACCTTC.